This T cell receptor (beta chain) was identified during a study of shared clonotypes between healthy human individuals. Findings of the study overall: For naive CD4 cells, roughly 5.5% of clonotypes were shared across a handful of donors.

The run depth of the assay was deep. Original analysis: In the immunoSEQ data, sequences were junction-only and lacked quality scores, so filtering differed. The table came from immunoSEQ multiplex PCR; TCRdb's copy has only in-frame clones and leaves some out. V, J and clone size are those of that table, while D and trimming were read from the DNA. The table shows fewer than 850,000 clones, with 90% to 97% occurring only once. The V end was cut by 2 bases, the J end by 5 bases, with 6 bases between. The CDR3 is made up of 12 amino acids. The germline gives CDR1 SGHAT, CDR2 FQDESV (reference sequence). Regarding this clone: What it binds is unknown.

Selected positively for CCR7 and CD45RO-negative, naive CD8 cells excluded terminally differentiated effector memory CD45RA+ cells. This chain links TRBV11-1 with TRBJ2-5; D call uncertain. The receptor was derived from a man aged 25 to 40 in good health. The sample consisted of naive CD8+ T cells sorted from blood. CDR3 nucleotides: TGTGCCAGCAGCTTACTGTTGGAGACCCAGTACTTC. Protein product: CASSLLLETQYF.